This T cell receptor (beta chain) was captured by sequencing in a study of T cell responses to AZD1222 COVID-19 vaccine. Study at large: Second-dose intervals of approximately 4 or approximately 12 weeks were pooled.

TCRdb keeps only in-frame clones here, not all; method: immunoSEQ multiplex PCR. The sample consists of 110,000 to 150,000 clones, 85% to 90% of them appearing once. CDR3 length: 15 residues. V was clipped by 4 bases and J by 6 bases, with 15 bases between them. Germline V gene lookup returns CDR1 SGHNT and CDR2 YENEEA. Regarding this clone: Its antigen is unidentified.

Study results and caveats: Sampling captured repertoires only after the peak T cell response. Among the donors, most were white British and more were female, and clonal diversity was possibly underestimated.

The sequencing used peripheral blood, collected on day 0 of AZD1222 vaccination. J is TRBJ2-2 and V is TRBV11-3; a possible D gene is TRBD2 (7 bases). This receptor was taken from an adult in good health. The CDR3: CASSSGGQVPGELFF. CDR3 bases: TGTGCCAGCAGCTCGGGGGGCCAGGTGCCCGGGGAGCTGTTTTTT.